One and the same sample provided the 27 T cell receptor beta chains below, sequenced in a study of T-cell memory formation after mild COVID-19. MiXCR was run by TCRdb on the 5' RACE reads, yielding one entry per CDR3 protein. Among approximately 240,000 distinct CDR3 sequences listed, roughly 17% were seen once. The sequencing sample was made of PBMCs or a T cell subset sorted from them (not recorded which). The origin of the receptors is a man aged 18 to 29 who had mild COVID-19 (a few samples of this study predate the infection). Cell type and time point are not known.

This clonotype was recorded many times. V is TRBV7-2 and J is TRBJ2-3; D unresolved. This CDR3 region has 15 residues. Trimming took off 5 bases at V and 0 bases at J, with 12 bases between the two ends. Germline CDR1 is SGHTA and CDR2 is FQGNSA. CDR3 loop: CASSAPRSSTDTQYF. DNA of the CDR3: TGTGCCAGCAGCGCGCCTAGGAGTAGCACAGATACGCAGTATTTT.

V and J are TRBV28 and TRBJ1-5; 10 bases are a match to TRBD1. Losses at the gene ends were 8 bases for V and 7 bases for J; bases not matched to a gene: 8. CDR1 is MDHEN, CDR2 SYDVKM, per germline. The CDR3 is 14 amino acids. The CDR3 loop is CASFTWDRGQPQHF. The CDR3 coding sequence is TGTGCCAGCTTTACGTGGGACAGGGGACAGCCCCAGCATTTT. The whole variable domain, remainder taken from reference TRBV28 and TRBJ1-5, is DVKVTQSSRYLVKRTGEKVFLECVQDMDHENMFWYRQDPGLGLRLIYFSYDVKMKEKGDIPEGYSVSREKKERFSLILESASTNQTSMYLCASFTWDRGQPQHFGDGTRLSIL.

In this sample, this clonotype turned up a few times. The V gene is TRBV7-9, the J gene TRBJ2-1, with D tentatively TRBD2 (5 bases). Trimming took 3 bases from V and 8 from J, leaving 14 bases between them. The germline gives CDR1 SEHNR, CDR2 FQNEAQ (reference sequence). The CDR3 length is 14 residues. This CDR3 reads CASSLRWSGDEQFF. Here the CDR3 DNA reads TGTGCCAGCAGCTTGAGGTGGAGCGGCGATGAGCAGTTCTTC.

In this sample, this clonotype turned up once. The J gene is TRBJ2-7, the V gene TRBV7-8, with 7 positions matching TRBD1. Germline assignment: CDR1 SGHVS and CDR2 FQNEAQ. The ends lost 2 bases at V and 0 bases at J; junction bases unmatched: 4. This CDR3 is built from 15 residues. CDR3 region: CASSLPNRGSYEQYF. CDR3 nucleotide sequence: TGTGCCAGCAGCTTACCCAACAGGGGCTCCTACGAGCAGTACTTC.

The chain links TRBV7-9 to TRBJ1-1; D is ambiguous. CDR1 SEHNR and CDR2 FQNEAQ come from the germline V gene (reference sequence). This CDR3 has 13 amino acids. Trimming removed 5 bases from V and 7 bases from J, with 14 bases in between. The CDR3 sequence is CASSRRGDNEAFF. CDR3 in DNA: TGTGCCAGCAGCCGCCGGGGTGACAATGAAGCTTTCTTT.

This chain connects TRBV10-3 to TRBJ1-2; unclear D gene. Trimming cost V 3 bases and J 4 bases, with 15 bases left between them. Germline V lookup: CDR1 ENHRY, CDR2 SYGVKD. The CDR3 totals 15 residues. CDR3 sequence (DNA): TGTGCCATCAGTGATAACCAGCAACAGACCTATGGCTACACCTTC. Protein sequence: CAISDNQQQTYGYTF.

The chain employs TRBV7-9 and TRBJ1-5; D gene uncertain. The germline V gene has CDR1 SEHNR and CDR2 FQNEAQ (reference sequence). The ends were cut back, 3 bases at V and 4 bases at J, with 7 bases in the middle. CDR3 length: 13 amino acids. In nucleotides, the CDR3 is TGTGCCAGCAGCTTCCGGGATAATCAGCCCCAGCATTTT. Residues: CASSFRDNQPQHF.

V gene TRBV20-1 combines with J gene TRBJ2-3; 8 positions match TRBD2. The CDR3 runs 16 residues. V dropped 0 bases and J dropped 2; count of bases not matched to a gene: 7. Per germline, CDR1 DFQATT and CDR2 SNEGSKA (reference sequence). The CDR3 is CSARDLRRGVTDTQYF. In nucleotides, the CDR3 is TGCAGTGCTAGAGATCTTAGGCGGGGGGTCACAGATACGCAGTATTTT.

This clonotype appeared a few times. The chain couples TRBV7-2 to TRBJ2-1; D is uncertain. Germline loops: CDR1 SGHTA, CDR2 FQGNSA. The CDR3 spans 11 residues. V shed 2 bases and J shed 10 bases, with 6 bases lying between them. Here the CDR3 reads CASSLIREQFF. In DNA, the CDR3 is TGTGCCAGCAGCTTAATACGGGAGCAGTTCTTC.

The chain has TRBV30 and TRBJ1-6; no definite D call. The ends were cut back, 7 bases at V and 0 bases at J, with 19 bases in the middle. The V gene's germline CDR1 is GTSNPN and CDR2 SVGIG (reference sequence). The CDR3 is 17 residues long. The CDR3: CAFAWADMSSYNSPLHF. CDR3 nucleotides: TGTGCCTTCGCGTGGGCAGATATGAGCTCCTATAATTCACCCCTCCACTTT.

This clonotype has just a few counts. The chain combines TRBV3-1 with TRBJ2-7, with 8 bases fitting TRBD2. Trimming at V came to 5 bases and at J to 6 bases, leaving 12 bases not matched to a gene. This CDR3 spans 15 amino acids. CDR1 is LGHDT and CDR2 is YNNKEL in the germline V gene (reference sequence). The DNA of the CDR3 is TGTGCCAGCAGCACGCAGCGGGGGCCCTTAAGCGAGCAGTACTTC. Amino acid sequence: CASSTQRGPLSEQYF.

The chain recombines TRBV5-1 with TRBJ1-1; possible D gene TRBD1, 5 bases. The CDR3 runs to 14 residues. V was cut by 3 bases and J by 1 base, with 10 bases left in between. Germline-derived CDR1 and CDR2 are SGHRS and YFSETQ. CDR3 nucleotides: TGCGCCAGCAGCTCCGGAGGGGCGAACACTGAAGCTTTCTTT. Protein sequence: CASSSGGANTEAFF.

The rearrangement joins TRBV18 to TRBJ1-2; 8 bases map to TRBD1. CDR1 KGHSH and CDR2 LQKENI come from the germline V gene. With V trimmed by 5 bases and J by 8 bases, 16 bases remained unmatched. CDR3 length equals 16 residues. CDR3 nucleotides: TGTGCCAGCTCAATGGGACAGGCGAACTGGTCTGGCGGCTACACCTTC. It codes for CASSMGQANWSGGYTF.

The chain uses TRBV27 and TRBJ1-2; D uncertain. The germline V and J ends were trimmed by 4 bases and 4 bases, with 16 bases remaining between them. The CDR3 spans 15 residues. CDR1 and CDR2 from the germline V gene are MNHEY and SMNVEV (reference sequence). CDR3 in amino acids: CASSYKAIFGYGYTF. The CDR3 DNA sequence: TGTGCCAGCAGTTACAAGGCCATATTCGGCTATGGCTACACCTTC.

This clonotype was counted between two and nine times. The chain carries TRBV5-1 and TRBJ1-2, with 7 positions matching TRBD1. The J segment lost 7 bases and the V segment lost 0 bases, leaving 9 bases of the junction unmatched. This CDR3 is built from 15 residues. The germline gives CDR1 SGHRS, CDR2 YFSETQ. CDR3 nucleotide sequence: TGCGCCAGCAGCTTGGCCGTGACAGGGAGCGGTGGCTACACCTTC. It codes for CASSLAVTGSGGYTF.

This chain connects TRBV6-6 to TRBJ2-7; weak D call: TRBD1 (5 bases). The V end lost 3 bases, the J end lost 7 bases, and 16 bases lay between the germline ends. This CDR3 contains 14 residues. The germline V gene encodes CDR1 MNHNY and CDR2 SVGAGI (reference sequence). CDR3: CASSYTQGLREQYF. Written as DNA, the CDR3 is TGTGCCAGCAGTTATACTCAGGGATTGAGGGAGCAGTACTTC.

The chain employs TRBV7-2 and TRBJ1-2; D might be TRBD1 (5 bases). Trimming took 2 bases from V and 4 from J, leaving 11 bases between them. The CDR3 sequence is 14 residues long. Per the germline V gene, CDR1 is SGHTA and CDR2 is FQGNSA. CDR3 nucleotide sequence: TGTGCCAGCAGCTTAAATGTGGGGACCTATGGCTACACCTTC. Amino acids: CASSLNVGTYGYTF.

This clonotype occurred a few times. The chain combines TRBV6-5 with TRBJ2-5; D is perhaps TRBD2 (5 bases). The CDR3 sequence is 14 residues long. V was shortened by 0 bases and J by 4 bases, with 9 bases between the two germline ends. Germline CDR1 is MNHEY and CDR2 is SVGAGI. In DNA form, the CDR3 reads TGTGCCAGCAGTTACTCTCAGGCGGGAGAGACCCAGTACTTC. It is translated as CASSYSQAGETQYF.

The chain joins TRBV4-3 to TRBJ2-1, with D tentatively TRBD1 or TRBD2 (6 bases each). CDR3 length: 17 residues. The V and J ends lost 0 bases and 7 bases respectively, with 19 bases between them. CDR1 is LGHNA and CDR2 is YSLEER in the germline V gene. The CDR3 spells CASSQDLLRGGTNEQFF. The CDR3 nucleotides are TGCGCCAGCAGCCAAGATCTTCTCAGGGGAGGTACGAATGAGCAGTTCTTC.

This clonotype has more than one count but fewer than ten. This sequence joins TRBV6-6 and TRBJ2-3, with a possible D match to TRBD2 (7 bases). The V end lost 6 bases, the J end lost 3 bases, and 16 bases lay between the germline ends. Germline values: CDR1 MNHNY, CDR2 SVGAGI (reference sequence). The CDR3 loop spans 15 amino acids. The CDR3: CASRFGGRGTDTQYF. The CDR3 DNA reads as TGTGCCAGCAGGTTCGGGGGGCGCGGGACAGATACGCAGTATTTT.

This clonotype was picked up a small number of times. V is TRBV27 and J is TRBJ2-7; TRBD1 matches at 9 bases. This CDR3 is 15 amino acids long. The germline gives CDR1 MNHEY, CDR2 SMNVEV (reference sequence). Losses at the gene ends were 6 bases for V and 4 bases for J; bases not matched to a gene: 10. The CDR3 bases are TGTGCCAGCAGCCCTTACAGGGGGCTCGGGTACGAGCAGTACTTC. Residues: CASSPYRGLGYEQYF.

J is TRBJ2-2 and V is TRBV4-3; possibly TRBD2 for D (7 bases). V lost 2 bases to trimming and J lost 5 bases, with 18 bases between them. Germline values: CDR1 LGHNA, CDR2 YSLEER. The CDR3 contains 17 residues. The CDR3 DNA is TGCGCCAGCAGCCAAAGATCTTCGGGGGGCCGTACCGGGGAGCTGTTTTTT. Its translation: CASSQRSSGGRTGELFF.

The rearrangement uses TRBV9 and TRBJ2-1; no firm D call. V dropped 2 bases and J dropped 8 bases, with 11 bases sitting between them. Per the germline V gene, CDR1 is SGDLS and CDR2 is YYNGEE. The CDR3 runs 13 residues. CDR3 residues: CASSVLLLDEQFF. DNA of the CDR3: TGTGCCAGCAGCGTCCTCCTTCTCGATGAGCAGTTCTTC.

The table lists this clonotype with a few counts. The J gene is TRBJ2-2, the V gene TRBV5-4, with D perhaps TRBD2 (6 bases). V was shortened by 0 bases and J by 4 bases, with 19 bases between the two germline ends. Germline assignment: CDR1 SGHNT and CDR2 YYREEE (reference sequence). The CDR3 is 18 amino acids. The CDR3 nucleotides read TGTGCCAGCAGCTTGGGGCAGATCCCCGCCGGGGGCACCGGGGAGCTGTTTTTT. Its protein is CASSLGQIPAGGTGELFF. The whole variable domain, filled in from reference TRBV5-4 and TRBJ2-2, reads ETGVTQSPTHLIKTRGQQVTLRCSSQSGHNTVSWYQQALGQGPQFIFQYYREEENGRGNFPPRFSGLQFPNYSSELNVNALELDDSALYLCASSLGQIPAGGTGELFFGEGSRLTVL.

This clonotype appeared once. The V gene is TRBV4-1, the J gene TRBJ1-3; 7 bases line up with TRBD1. The germline gives CDR1 MGHRA, CDR2 YSYEKL. The V segment lost 1 base and the J segment 1 base; nucleotides outside the gene matches: 13. The CDR3 runs to 19 residues. The CDR3 loop reads CASSQGLGSRGPSGNTIYF. CDR3 sequence (DNA): TGCGCCAGCAGCCAAGGGCTGGGCTCAAGGGGGCCTTCTGGAAACACCATATATTTT.

This clonotype turned up a few times. This sequence joins TRBV7-2 and TRBJ2-1; 12 nucleotides agree with TRBD2. J gave up 4 bases and V 5 bases, and 9 bases lay outside the gene matches. The germline V gene encodes CDR1 SGHTA and CDR2 FQGNSA. This CDR3 is 17 amino acids long. CDR3 nucleotides: TGTGCCAGCAGCCCGCGGACTAGCGGGGTATCGTACAATGAGCAGTTCTTC. Amino acid sequence: CASSPRTSGVSYNEQFF.

This sequence joins TRBV5-1 and TRBJ1-4; TRBD1 matches 10 bases. After removal of 4 bases from V and 7 bases from J, the junction contained 4 bases not matched to a gene. Looked up from germline, CDR1 is SGHRS and CDR2 is YFSETQ. The CDR3 spans 14 residues. CDR3 coding DNA: TGCGCCAGCAGCCCCCGGGACAGGGGTGAAAAACTGTTTTTT. Protein: CASSPRDRGEKLFF.